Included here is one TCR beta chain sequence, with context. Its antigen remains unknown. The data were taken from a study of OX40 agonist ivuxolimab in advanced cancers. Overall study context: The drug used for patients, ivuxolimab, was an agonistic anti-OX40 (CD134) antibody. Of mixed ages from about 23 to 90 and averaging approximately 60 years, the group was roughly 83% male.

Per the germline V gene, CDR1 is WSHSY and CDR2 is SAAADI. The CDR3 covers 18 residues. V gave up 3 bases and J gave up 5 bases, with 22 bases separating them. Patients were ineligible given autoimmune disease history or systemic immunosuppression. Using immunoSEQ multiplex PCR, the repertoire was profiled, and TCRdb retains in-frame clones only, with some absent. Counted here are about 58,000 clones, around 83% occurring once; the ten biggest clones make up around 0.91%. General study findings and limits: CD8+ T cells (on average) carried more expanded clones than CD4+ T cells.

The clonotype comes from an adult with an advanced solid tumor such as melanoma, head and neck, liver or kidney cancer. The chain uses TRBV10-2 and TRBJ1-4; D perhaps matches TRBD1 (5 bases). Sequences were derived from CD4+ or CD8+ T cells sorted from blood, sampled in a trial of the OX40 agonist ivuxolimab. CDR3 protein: CASSEEAGTKGANEKLFF. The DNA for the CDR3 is TGCGCCAGCAGTGAAGAGGCGGGGACCAAAGGGGCGAATGAAAAACTGTTTTTT.